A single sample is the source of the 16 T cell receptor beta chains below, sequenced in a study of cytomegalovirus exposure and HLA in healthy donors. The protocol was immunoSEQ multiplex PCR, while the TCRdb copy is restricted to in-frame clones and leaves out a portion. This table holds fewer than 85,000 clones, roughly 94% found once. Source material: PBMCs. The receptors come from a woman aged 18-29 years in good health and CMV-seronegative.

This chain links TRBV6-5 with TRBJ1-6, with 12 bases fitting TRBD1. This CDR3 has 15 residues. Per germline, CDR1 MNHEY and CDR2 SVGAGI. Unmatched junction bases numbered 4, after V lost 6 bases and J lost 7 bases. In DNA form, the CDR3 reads TGTGCCAGCAGGAGGGACAGGGGGCGAAATTCACCCCTCCACTTT. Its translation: CASRRDRGRNSPLHF.

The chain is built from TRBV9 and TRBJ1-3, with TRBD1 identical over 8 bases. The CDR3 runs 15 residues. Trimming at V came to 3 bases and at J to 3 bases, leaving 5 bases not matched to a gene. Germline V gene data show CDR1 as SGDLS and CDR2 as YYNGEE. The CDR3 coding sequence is TGTGCCAGCAGCGCGACGACAGGGGTTGGAAACACCATATATTTT. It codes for CASSATTGVGNTIYF.

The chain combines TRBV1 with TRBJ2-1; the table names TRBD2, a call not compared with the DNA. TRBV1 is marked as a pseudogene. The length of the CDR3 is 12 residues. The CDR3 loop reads CTSSHASGAQFF. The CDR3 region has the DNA TGCACCAGCAGCCATGCTTCGGGAGCGCAGTTCTTC.

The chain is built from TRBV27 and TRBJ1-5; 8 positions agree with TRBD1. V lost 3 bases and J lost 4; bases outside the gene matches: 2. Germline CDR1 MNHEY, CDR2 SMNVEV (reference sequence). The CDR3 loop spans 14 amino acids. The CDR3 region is CASSLQGANQPQHF. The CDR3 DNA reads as TGTGCCAGCAGTTTGCAGGGGGCAAATCAGCCCCAGCATTTT.

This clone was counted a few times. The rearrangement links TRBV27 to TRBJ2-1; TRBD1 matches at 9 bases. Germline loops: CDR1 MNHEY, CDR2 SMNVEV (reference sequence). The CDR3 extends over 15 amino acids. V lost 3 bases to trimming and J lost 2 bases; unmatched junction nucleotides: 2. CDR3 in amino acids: CASSFGQGTYNEQFF. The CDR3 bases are TGTGCCAGCAGTTTTGGACAGGGGACCTACAATGAGCAGTTCTTC.

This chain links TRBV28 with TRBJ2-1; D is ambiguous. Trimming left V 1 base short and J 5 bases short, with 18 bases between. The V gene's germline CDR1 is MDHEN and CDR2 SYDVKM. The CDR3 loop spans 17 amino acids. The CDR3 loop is CASSLLDLRRRNNEQFF. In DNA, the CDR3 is TGTGCCAGCAGTTTATTAGACCTACGACGGAGAAACAATGAGCAGTTCTTC. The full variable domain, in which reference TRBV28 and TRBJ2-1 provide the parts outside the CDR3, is DVKVTQSSRYLVKRTGEKVFLECVQDMDHENMFWYRQDPGLGLRLIYFSYDVKMKEKGDIPEGYSVSREKKERFSLILESASTNQTSMYLCASSLLDLRRRNNEQFFGPGTRLTVL.

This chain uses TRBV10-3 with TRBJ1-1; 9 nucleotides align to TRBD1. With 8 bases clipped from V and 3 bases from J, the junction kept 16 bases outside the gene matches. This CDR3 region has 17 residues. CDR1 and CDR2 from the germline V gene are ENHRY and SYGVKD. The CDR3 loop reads CAIQRGTGQFLDTEAFF. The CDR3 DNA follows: TGTGCCATCCAACGCGGGACAGGGCAATTTTTGGACACTGAAGCTTTCTTT.

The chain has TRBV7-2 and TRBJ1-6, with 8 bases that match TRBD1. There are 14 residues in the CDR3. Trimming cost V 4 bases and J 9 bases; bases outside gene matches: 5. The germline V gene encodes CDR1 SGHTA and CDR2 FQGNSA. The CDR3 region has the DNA TGTGCCAGCAGCTATGGGACAGGAGGTTCACCCCTCCACTTT. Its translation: CASSYGTGGSPLHF.

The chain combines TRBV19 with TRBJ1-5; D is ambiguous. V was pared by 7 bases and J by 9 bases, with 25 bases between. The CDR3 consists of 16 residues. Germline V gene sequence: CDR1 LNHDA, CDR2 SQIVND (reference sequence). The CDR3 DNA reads TGTGCCAGTAATTCTGGGCGGCGGGTTTCTGGCGGGCCCCAGCATTTT. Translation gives CASNSGRRVSGGPQHF.

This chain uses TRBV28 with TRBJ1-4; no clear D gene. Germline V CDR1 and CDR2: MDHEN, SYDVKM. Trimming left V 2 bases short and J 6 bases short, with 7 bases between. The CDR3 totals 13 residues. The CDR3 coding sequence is TGTGCCAGCAGTTTAGGAGGATATGAAAAACTGTTTTTT. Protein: CASSLGGYEKLFF.

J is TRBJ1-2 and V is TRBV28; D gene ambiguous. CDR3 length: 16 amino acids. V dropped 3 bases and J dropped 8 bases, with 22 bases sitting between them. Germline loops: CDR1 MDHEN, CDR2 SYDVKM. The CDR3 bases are TGTGCCAGCAGTTTGGGATCCCCCCTCTCAGGAGGGGGCTACACCTTC. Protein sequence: CASSLGSPLSGGGYTF.

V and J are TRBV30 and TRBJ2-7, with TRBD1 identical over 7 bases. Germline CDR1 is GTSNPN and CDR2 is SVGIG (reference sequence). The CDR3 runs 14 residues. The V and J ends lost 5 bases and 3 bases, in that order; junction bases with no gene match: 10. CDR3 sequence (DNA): TGTGCCTGGGGGCGAGAGGGGGCATTCTACGAGCAGTACTTC. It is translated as CAWGREGAFYEQYF.

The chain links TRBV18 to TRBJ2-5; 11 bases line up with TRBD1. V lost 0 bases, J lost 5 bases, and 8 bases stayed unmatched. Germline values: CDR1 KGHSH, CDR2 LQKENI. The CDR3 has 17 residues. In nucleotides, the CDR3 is TGTGCCAGCTCACCACCGGTAGGGGACAGGGGGGACGAGACCCAGTACTTC. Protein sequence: CASSPPVGDRGDETQYF.

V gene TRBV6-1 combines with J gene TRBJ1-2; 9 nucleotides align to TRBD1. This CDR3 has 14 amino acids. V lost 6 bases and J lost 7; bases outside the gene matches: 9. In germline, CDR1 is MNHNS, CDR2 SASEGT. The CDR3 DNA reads TGTGCCAGCAGAGCTCCGGGACAGGGCGGTGGCTACACCTTC. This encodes CASRAPGQGGGYTF.

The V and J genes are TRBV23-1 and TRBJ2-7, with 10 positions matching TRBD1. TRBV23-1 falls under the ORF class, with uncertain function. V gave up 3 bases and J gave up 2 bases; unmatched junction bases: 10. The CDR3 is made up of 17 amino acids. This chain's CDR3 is CASSHPPGTGEPYEQYF. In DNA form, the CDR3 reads TGCGCCAGCAGTCATCCTCCCGGGACAGGGGAACCCTACGAGCAGTACTTC.

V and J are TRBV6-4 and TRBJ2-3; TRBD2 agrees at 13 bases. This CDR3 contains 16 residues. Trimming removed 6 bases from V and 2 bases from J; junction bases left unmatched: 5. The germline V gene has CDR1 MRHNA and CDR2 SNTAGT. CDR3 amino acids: CASSPGLAGDTDTQYF. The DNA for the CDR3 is TGTGCCAGCAGCCCTGGACTAGCGGGGGACACAGATACGCAGTATTTT.